This note documents a single T cell receptor beta chain sequence. It lacks a known antigen. No much larger clonotype is one base removed from it; base qualities were not supplied. This sample is part of a study of shared clonotypes between healthy human individuals (dated by TCRdb to the early 2020s). For the wider study: A couple of women and a few men aged 18 to 49 years were included in the cohort. Per donor, leukapheresis produced somewhere between about 0.8 and 9 billion PBMCs. The study deeply sequenced blood TCR repertoires of five healthy adults to estimate repertoire size and the extent of clonotype sharing between individuals. To increase sequencing depth and limit assay-specific biases, different laboratories used diverse techniques to prepare libraries and sequence TCR repertoires. Broader findings and caveats from the paper: Pairwise subsampling led to the expectation that sequencing depth would affect the degree of clonotype sharing among donors. Sampling was restricted to blood, and TCR repertoires in tissues likely differ from the TCR repertoires found in blood. Because the study included a small number of donors, the genetic and exposure-history diversity represented was limited.

Based on the germline V gene, the CDR1 and CDR2 sequences are SGHRS and YFSETQ. V trim: 0 bases; J trim: 7 bases; unmatched bases: 10. The CDR3, from cysteine to phenylalanine, totals 16 residues. Just the 48-base CDR3 DNA is kept, in frame starting at base 1. The donors were healthy, HIV-negative adults with no recently reported acute infections or vaccinations. Only Caucasian adults living in Nashville, Tennessee, USA were represented among the donors. For unsorted samples, 90 million to 95 million PBMCs were counted, and genomic DNA was extracted using the QIAamp DNA Blood Mini kit. After blood collection by leukapheresis, PBMCs were isolated using Ficoll-Histopaque density gradient centrifugation and then cryopreserved in the vapor phase of liquid nitrogen. Using the deep immunoSEQ assay, TCR CDR3 regions were amplified from genomic DNA by multiplex PCR. Extracted genomic DNA from each cell subset was spread evenly across all wells of several immunoSEQ 96-well plates, with each plate serving as a replicate. Each replicate PCR for unsorted PBMC received approximately 0.3 ug genomic DNA, equal to tens of thousands of T cell genomes. Ten immunoSEQ deep assay plates were used to sequence the unsorted PBMC genomic DNA. The purified libraries were quantified using a Qubit 3.0 fluorometer, sized with a Bioanalyzer 2100, and then quantified again using the KAPA Library Quantification kit. Every immunoSEQ 96-well plate was sequenced on a dedicated single-read 150-cycle Illumina NextSeq 550 flow cell. Under the source paper's analysis protocol: Because the immunoSEQ output included only junctional sequences and no quality scores, the filtering could not be the same as the filtering used for full-length reads. To assign V/J genes and CDR3, sequences were annotated using PyIR, a Python wrapper for IgBLAST v1.9, with IMGT germline references. Reads were removed for weak V/J assignments (E-value above 1e-6), missing CDR3, stop codons, out-of-frame junctions, or ambiguous translated residues. A V3J clonotype was defined by an identical inferred V gene, J gene, and CDR3 amino acid sequence. Percentage overlap between repertoires was calculated by dividing the number of shared unique clonotypes by the size of the smaller repertoire. Richness of each repertoire was evaluated using RTK rarefaction, the Chao1 estimator, and Recon v2.1 estimates of unobserved clonotypes. Sourced from immuneACCESS, this table was stored by TCRdb with only in-frame sequences that have V and J called. A share of the clones is absent; for the studies checked, an unresolved V gene accounts for under half, and the remainder has no known explanation. V and J calls and clone size follow that table, whereas D and trimming were derived from the DNA. For this sample the table gives some 510,000 clones, of which 70% to 80% were detected only once. The top ten clones comprise 10% to 15% of the sample.

This clonotype was sampled from a woman aged 40 to 50 in good health. Some clones in this sample may be carry-over from other donors' samples. The chain employs TRBV5-1 and TRBJ1-5; TRBD1 fits 7 bases in the junction. Source material: PBMCs. The CDR3 reads as follows: CASSLGDFQGGQPQHF. The base sequence is TGCGCCAGCAGCTTGGGGGACTTTCAGGGGGGCCAGCCCCAGCATTTT.